This T cell receptor beta chain was found in a study of shared clonotypes between healthy human individuals (TCRdb year 2020). Some background on the complete study: Two women and three men aged 18 to 49 years were included in the cohort. To increase sequencing depth and limit assay-specific biases, TCR repertoire library preparation and sequencing were carried out by different laboratories using diverse techniques. Leukapheresis yielded between about 0.94 and 10 billion PBMCs per donor. For each donor, CD4 naive and CD4 memory were each given three plates, CD8 naive was given two plates, and CD8 memory was given one plate. Blood TCR repertoires of several healthy adults were deeply sequenced to estimate repertoire size and the extent of clonotype sharing between individuals.

CD8 naive samples were CD45RO-negative cells positively selected for CCR7, giving a CD45RA+CCR7+ population that excluded TemRA cells. The donors were healthy, HIV-negative adults who had no recently reported acute infections or vaccinations. Every donor was a Caucasian adult residing in Nashville, Tennessee, USA. After blood collection by leukapheresis, PBMCs were isolated using Ficoll-Histopaque density gradient centrifugation and then cryopreserved in the vapor phase of liquid nitrogen. Analytical flow cytometry was used to check the purity and quantity of each magnetically sorted T cell population. Genomic DNA was isolated from each sorted fraction and quantified by UV absorbance on a Nanodrop 2000c. Reading from cysteine to phenylalanine, the CDR3 counts 13 amino acids. Just the 39-base CDR3 DNA is kept, in frame starting at base 1. Trimming removed 3 bases from V and 4 bases from J, leaving 9 bases between the germline ends. As encoded in the germline V gene (reference sequence), CDR1 is MNHEY while CDR2 is SMNVEV.

About this clone itself: It has no known antigen specificity. No quality values exist for individual bases; no much larger clone is one base distant. Other DNA sequences in this specimen translate into the identical CDR3.

Using the deep immunoSEQ assay, multiplex PCR amplified TCR CDR3 regions from genomic DNA. For each cell subset, the extracted genomic DNA was distributed evenly across all wells of several immunoSEQ 96-well plates, and each plate served as one replicate. For sorted subsets, each replicate PCR was loaded with around 200 ng genomic DNA, equivalent to about 30,000 T cell genomes. Purified libraries were quantified with a Qubit 3.0 fluorometer, sized on a Bioanalyzer 2100, and re-quantified with the KAPA Library Quantification kit. Each immunoSEQ 96-well plate was sequenced on its own single-read 150-cycle Illumina NextSeq 550 flow cell. The authors' analysis ran thus. Because only junctional sequences without quality scores were contained in the immunoSEQ output, filtering matching that applied to full-length reads could not be performed. To assign V/J genes and CDR3, sequences were annotated using PyIR, a Python wrapper for IgBLAST v1.9, with IMGT germline references. Reads were filtered out if the reads had weak V/J assignments (E-value above 1e-6), no CDR3, stop codons, out-of-frame junctions, or ambiguous translated residues. V3J clonotypes were defined by identical inferred V gene, J gene, and CDR3 amino acid sequence. Percentage overlap between repertoires was computed as shared unique clonotypes divided by the size of the smaller repertoire. Three approaches were used to assess repertoire richness: RTK rarefaction, the Chao1 estimator, and Recon v2.1 estimates of unobserved clonotypes. OLGA was used to compute generation probabilities for all TCRbeta clonotypes that the gDNA method yielded from a handful of donors. TCRdb took this table from immuneACCESS and kept in-frame rearrangements with V and J called. Such tables lack part of the clones; where checked against another copy, unresolved V genes explain under half of the gap, and the rest is unexplained. V, J and clone size were drawn from that table, and D and trimming were deduced from the DNA. This sample holds about 2.1 million clones; approximately 94% were observed only once. The ten largest clones capture around 1.7% of the sample.

Overall study outcomes, separate from this receptor: The genetic and exposure-history diversity represented was limited by the small number of donors. Naive subsets generally had larger estimated clonotype richness than memory subsets. Sampling was limited to blood, and TCR repertoires in tissue likely differ from TCR repertoires in blood. Even with the large sequencing depth, rarefaction of the sorted-subset datasets indicated that sequencing was incomplete. Clonotypes shared by all four sorted-subset donors showed higher generation probabilities than non-shared clonotypes. Sharing across several donors was observed for about 5% of naive CD4, over 3% of naive CD8, roughly 2.4% of memory CD4, and around 0.44% of memory CD8 clonotypes. Pairwise subsampling indicated that sequencing depth was expected to affect the degree of clonotype sharing among donors.

Material: naive CD8+ T cells from PBMCs. This specimen's cell subset or site label, per the study, means: CD45RA+CCR7+. The source is a man younger than 30 in good health. Some clones in this sample may be carry-over from other donors' samples. The chain couples TRBV27 to TRBJ1-2, with an unclear D gene assignment. In nucleotide form, the sequence is TGTGCCAGCAGTTTGGAAAGTGGCTATGGCTACACCTTC. It specifies CASSLESGYGYTF.